These 8 T cell receptor beta chains were all obtained from the same sample, sequenced in a study of OX40 agonist ivuxolimab in advanced cancers. Method: immunoSEQ multiplex PCR; TCRdb's copy keeps in-frame clones and lacks some. This table has nearly 70,000 clones, 65% to 90% appearing once. The sample in question was CD4+ or CD8+ T cells sorted from blood, obtained in a trial of the OX40 agonist ivuxolimab. Receptors originate from an adult with an advanced solid tumor such as melanoma, head and neck, liver or kidney cancer.

This clone was seen a few times. The chain joins TRBV6-5 to TRBJ2-7; D ambiguous. This CDR3 spans 13 amino acids. V gave up 6 bases and J gave up 3 bases, with 12 bases separating them. Per the germline V gene, CDR1 is MNHEY and CDR2 is SVGAGI. CDR3 in amino acids: CASSLQSFYEQYF. The CDR3 bases are TGTGCCAGCAGCCTACAGAGTTTCTACGAGCAGTACTTC.

The chain is built from TRBV7-8 and TRBJ2-5; 7 nucleotides align to TRBD2. This CDR3 spans 13 amino acids. V gave up 5 bases and J gave up 5 bases; unmatched junction bases: 5. CDR1 and CDR2 (germline): SGHVS, FQNEAQ. CDR3 amino acids: CASSRGRAETQYF. Written as DNA, the CDR3 is TGTGCCAGCAGCCGAGGGAGGGCGGAGACCCAGTACTTC.

The gene calls are TRBV7-9 and TRBJ1-2, with 7 bases lining up with TRBD1. The CDR3 sequence is 17 residues long. V dropped 2 bases and J dropped 4; count of bases not matched to a gene: 13. Germline values: CDR1 SEHNR, CDR2 FQNEAQ (reference sequence). This chain's CDR3 is CASSLSQGVFVSYGYTF. The CDR3 coding sequence is TGTGCCAGCAGCTTAAGCCAGGGGGTTTTCGTCAGCTATGGCTACACCTTC.

CDR3 amino acids: CASTGQGVSYEQYF. The CDR3 region has the DNA TGCGCCAGCACGGGACAGGGGGTCTCCTACGAGCAGTACTTC. The V and J genes are TRBV5-1 and TRBJ2-7; 11 positions agree with TRBD1. With V trimmed by 6 bases and J by 0 bases, 2 bases remained unmatched. Germline-derived CDR1 and CDR2 are SGHRS and YFSETQ. The CDR3 extends over 14 amino acids.

The chain combines TRBV6-5 with TRBJ2-7; 8 bases align to TRBD1. CDR3 length: 15 amino acids. CDR1 is MNHEY, CDR2 SVGAGI, per germline. The junction had 5 bases not matched to a gene; V was cut back by 0 bases and J by 4 bases. DNA for the CDR3: TGTGCCAGCAGTTACTCAGGACAGGGTACTTACGAGCAGTACTTC. Amino acid sequence: CASSYSGQGTYEQYF.

V usage is TRBV27 and J usage is TRBJ2-7; 9 nucleotides agree with TRBD1. After removal of 6 bases from V and 6 bases from J, the junction contained 18 bases not matched to a gene. The germline gives CDR1 MNHEY, CDR2 SMNVEV (reference sequence). This CDR3 region has 17 residues. The CDR3 protein is CASSLYGRGTGKREQYF. CDR3 in DNA: TGTGCCAGCAGCCTTTATGGTCGAGGGACAGGGAAACGCGAGCAGTACTTC.

V is TRBV6-1 and J is TRBJ2-7; 8 nucleotides agree with TRBD2. The V and J ends lost 5 bases and 3 bases, in that order; junction bases with no gene match: 3. The CDR3 extends over 13 amino acids. CDR1 and CDR2 (germline): MNHNS, SASEGT. The DNA for the CDR3 is TGTGCCAGCAGTTCCCGGGGGGGCTACGAGCAGTACTTC. Translating it yields CASSSRGGYEQYF.

The chain carries TRBV7-9 and TRBJ1-1; the match to TRBD1 covers 7 bases. The V segment lost 5 bases and the J segment 5 bases; nucleotides outside the gene matches: 2. The CDR3 spans 12 residues. Germline V gives CDR1 SEHNR, CDR2 FQNEAQ (reference sequence). The CDR3 sequence: CASSVRGTEAFF. The CDR3 nucleotides read TGTGCCAGCAGCGTCAGGGGGACTGAAGCTTTCTTT.